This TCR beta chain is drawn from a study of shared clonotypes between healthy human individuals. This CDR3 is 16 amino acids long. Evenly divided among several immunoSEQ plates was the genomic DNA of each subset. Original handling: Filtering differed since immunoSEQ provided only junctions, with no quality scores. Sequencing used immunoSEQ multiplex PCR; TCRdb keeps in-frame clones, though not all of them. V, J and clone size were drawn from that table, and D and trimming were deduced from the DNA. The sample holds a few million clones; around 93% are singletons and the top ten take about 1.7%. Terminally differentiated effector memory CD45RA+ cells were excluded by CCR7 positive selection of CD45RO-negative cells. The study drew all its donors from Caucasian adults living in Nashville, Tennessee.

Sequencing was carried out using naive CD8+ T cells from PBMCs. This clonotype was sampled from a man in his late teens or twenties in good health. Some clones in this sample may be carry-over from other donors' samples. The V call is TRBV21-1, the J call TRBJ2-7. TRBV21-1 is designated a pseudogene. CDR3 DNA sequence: TGTGCCAGCAGCAGAAACGGGGCCTACCACTCCTACGAGCAGTACTTC. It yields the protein CASSRNGAYHSYEQYF.